What follows are 7 T cell receptor beta chains derived from one specimen sequenced in a study of shared clonotypes between healthy human individuals. TCRdb keeps only in-frame clones here, not all; method: immunoSEQ multiplex PCR. Of more than 550,000 clones listed, 90% were seen once; the top ten hold 34%. The sequenced material came from memory CD8+ T cells from PBMCs. Specified subset: CD45RO+ cells pooled with CCR7-negative TemRA cells. Receptors originate from a man in his late teens or twenties in good health. Some clones in this sample may be carry-over from other donors' samples.

This clone has a handful of counts. The chain has TRBV30 and TRBJ1-1; the D is unclear. Trimming cost V 4 bases and J 2 bases, with 11 bases left between them. The germline V gene encodes CDR1 GTSNPN and CDR2 SVGIG (reference sequence). CDR3 length: 13 residues. The CDR3 nucleotides are TGTGCCTGGACAAGGGCGATAAACACTGAAGCTTTCTTT. It encodes CAWTRAINTEAFF.

The V gene is TRBV2, the J gene TRBJ1-1; D gene uncertain. This CDR3 has 11 amino acids. Germline-derived CDR1 and CDR2 are SNHLY and FYNNEI. Trimming removed 4 bases at V and 11 bases at J, with 11 bases between. CDR3 residues: CASSADPGAFF. For the CDR3, the DNA is TGTGCCAGCAGTGCAGACCCCGGGGCTTTCTTT.

The V gene is TRBV28, the J gene TRBJ1-1; D is unresolved. Germline V gives CDR1 MDHEN, CDR2 SYDVKM. The CDR3 has 15 amino acids. V gave up 1 base and J gave up 0 bases, with 9 bases separating them. As DNA, the CDR3 is TGTGCCAGCAGTTTATATTCTGGGTTGAACACTGAAGCTTTCTTT. Its protein product is CASSLYSGLNTEAFF.

The rearrangement joins TRBV9 to TRBJ2-3; D gene uncertain. The V gene's germline CDR1 is SGDLS and CDR2 YYNGEE. The V end lost 1 base, the J end lost 2 bases, and 11 bases lay between the germline ends. There are 15 residues in the CDR3. CDR3 in DNA: TGTGCCAGCAGCGTATGGCGGCTCACCACAGATACGCAGTATTTT. It specifies CASSVWRLTTDTQYF.

V usage is TRBV27 and J usage is TRBJ2-1, with unresolved D. The CDR3 is 15 residues long. Per germline, CDR1 MNHEY and CDR2 SMNVEV (reference sequence). V lost 0 bases and J 5 bases, leaving 11 bases between the germline ends. CDR3 residues: CASSLSPRYHNEQFF. The CDR3 DNA follows: TGTGCCAGCAGTTTATCCCCGCGCTATCACAATGAGCAGTTCTTC.

V gene TRBV28 combines with J gene TRBJ2-7, with D maybe TRBD1 (5 bases). This CDR3 has 13 amino acids. V was trimmed by 5 bases and J by 3 bases, leaving 11 bases between them. Germline V lookup: CDR1 MDHEN, CDR2 SYDVKM. The CDR3 region is CASSLTENYEQYF. The CDR3 DNA follows: TGTGCCAGCAGTCTGACAGAAAACTACGAGCAGTACTTC. Together with reference TRBV28 and TRBJ2-7, the CDR3 gives the full variable domain: DVKVTQSSRYLVKRTGEKVFLECVQDMDHENMFWYRQDPGLGLRLIYFSYDVKMKEKGDIPEGYSVSREKKERFSLILESASTNQTSMYLCASSLTENYEQYFGPGTRLTVT.

The CDR3 DNA is TGTGCCAGCAGCTTAGTGCGAACGGGCCTCACAGATACGCAGTATTTT. This encodes CASSLVRTGLTDTQYF. The genes are TRBV11-2 and TRBJ2-3, with D unresolved. The germline CDR1 and CDR2 sequences are SGHAT and FQNNGV. The CDR3 is made up of 16 amino acids. V lost 1 base to trimming and J lost 2 bases, with 13 bases between them.